This T cell receptor beta chain was recovered during a study of T cells in Graves' hyperthyroidism and ophthalmopathy (dated by TCRdb to about 2019). At the level of the whole study: Peripheral blood was collected at initial diagnosis, before any treatment. According to the paper, TCR Vbeta CDR3 sequencing was carried out on 135 peripheral blood samples, which came from 40 to 45 ophthalmopathy, around 75 hyperthyroidism and some 17 progressor patients. TCR V-J signatures able to tell the groups apart were searched for in a discovery cohort of about a hundred patients, of whom 40 to 45 had Graves' ophthalmopathy and 57 had stable Graves' hyperthyroidism. The study also compared thyroid tissue and blood T-cell repertoires from about six Graves' hyperthyroidism patients. Once sampling was done, hyperthyroidism patients were given methimazole at a starting dose of 30 mg daily, whereas ophthalmopathy patients were given high-dose intravenous methylprednisolone. Whether ophthalmopathy could be predicted prospectively was tested in an independent validation cohort made up of 18 to 20 hyperthyroidism patients plus 17 patients who later progressed to ophthalmopathy. For training and testing, the 100 or so patients in the discovery cohort were randomly divided in a 7:3 ratio. Paper-wide results and their limitations: In validation, the model predicted progression to ophthalmopathy a median of about 6.5 months before onset, with roughly 70% sensitivity and roughly 73% specificity. Most expanded thyroid clonotypes (frequency above 0.001) were also detected in blood, suggesting blood repertoires may reflect thyroid immune responses. Sample size was not statistically predetermined, and investigators were not blinded to group allocation. A 13 V-J signature model separated ophthalmopathy from stable hyperthyroidism, with nearly 90% sensitivity and about 81% specificity in cross-validation and 80%/75% in testing.

V has 7 bases trimmed and J has 8 bases trimmed; junction bases matching no gene number 9. From its cysteine to its phenylalanine, the CDR3 spans 14 amino acids. The retained sequence is limited to the CDR3, 42 bases, with the frame set at the first base. The germline V gene supplies CDR1 MDHEN and CDR2 SYDVKM. The TCR beta CDR3 regions were amplified from RNA transcripts. A first-round RT-PCR of the TCR CDR3 used the HTBI primer set with the Qiagen OneStep RT-PCR kit. The libraries were constructed in a second round of multiplex PCR and then size-selected and purified. Libraries were sequenced paired-end with 100 bp reads on an Illumina HiSeq2000. The authors' pipeline ran thus. SOAPnuke was used to process the raw data, removing reads that contained adapters or uncalled bases, had a mean Phred below 15, or lacked an exact match to the constant primer or identifier. High-quality paired reads were merged using COPE v1.2.5, and each unique nucleotide sequence was defined as a clonotype. MiTCR v1.1 was used to align the clonotypes against IMGT TRBV, TRBD and TRBJ reference segments. Only V-J combinations with frequency above 0.0001, covering 98% to 99.2% of repertoires, were analysed. The TCS score was defined as the ratio of F50 (clonal expansion) to E x V (chaos), calculated using BLOSUM62-based TCRdist between CDR3 peptides within each V-J. Welch's t-statistics and random forest reduced 500 to 650 V-J features to 13, which were used in a naive Bayes classifier (R e1071). The public reads were reanalyzed by TCRdb: fastp trimming at Q25, MiXCR alignment, in-frame beta chains only. For every CDR3 protein sequence, its rows merge into one entry that carries the most common genes and DNA. V and J calls and clone size were set by TCRdb, not the authors. This sample holds approximately 220,000 distinct CDR3 sequences; approximately 16% were observed only once. Of the sample, 35% to 50% falls within the top ten clones.

This clonotype was seen repeatedly, ten times or more. Its antigen is unknown. Base qualities were left out, and no much larger clone turns up one base away. Graves' hyperthyroidism was defined as stable when no progression to ophthalmopathy occurred over 18 months of follow-up. The hyperthyroidism patients were between 18 and 65 years old and newly diagnosed, with a disease duration of less than 2 months. Patients with uncontrolled infections, other autoimmune diseases, pregnancy or lactation were excluded. Diagnoses were based on clinical symptoms, serum thyroxine and TRAb, thyroid ultrasound and orbital computed tomography. PBMCs were isolated from about 9.2 ml of fresh peripheral blood by Ficoll-Paque density gradient centrifugation. Total RNA was extracted with Trizol reagent, and quality was checked on an Agilent 2100 Bioanalyzer.

The chain employs TRBV28 and TRBJ1-2, and 11 junctional nucleotides match TRBD1. The clonotype was recovered from a man aged 35 to 55 with Graves' hyperthyroidism. Sequencing was carried out using blood. The DNA is TGTGCCAGCAATACCGGGACAGGGGGTCTCGGCTACACCTTC. The translation is CASNTGTGGLGYTF.